This T cell receptor beta chain was captured in a study of technical replicates of blood from several donors. Clones were sequenced by immunoSEQ multiplex PCR, and TCRdb holds only the in-frame ones, with some missing. The repertoire includes about 100,000 clones, nearly 97% of them detected once, and 0.21% sits in the top ten. CDR1 and CDR2 from the germline V gene are SGDLS and YYNGEE. CDR3 size: 12 residues. Between the trimmed V and J ends, which lost 0 bases and 4 bases, there was a span of 3 bases. The TCR was taken from a human donor in good health. The chain is built from TRBV9 and TRBJ2-3; D is unresolved. Sequencing was done on a sample of T cells isolated from PBMCs. The CDR3 DNA follows: TGTGCCAGCAGCGTAGCCGCAGATACGCAGTATTTT. Amino acids: CASSVAADTQYF. Variable domain in full (rest from reference TRBV9 and TRBJ2-3): DSGVTQTPKHLITATGQRVTLRCSPRSGDLSVYWYQQSLDQGLQFLIQYYNGEERAKGNILERFSAQQFPDLHSELNLSSLELGDSALYFCASSVAADTQYFGPGTRLTVL.